The sequence of this T cell receptor beta chain was determined in a study of blood T cells in healthy people across ages. The ends were cut back, 0 bases at V and 4 bases at J, with 21 bases in the middle. CDR3 length equals 17 residues. In germline, CDR1 is SQVTM, CDR2 ANQGSEA. For the second PCR, which ran for roughly 6 to 11 cycles, a sample-barcoded 5' primer and a J-beta primer mix were used. TCRdb fed the 5' RACE reads into MiXCR, producing one record per CDR3 protein. The sample contains some 940,000 distinct CDR3 sequences, almost 30% of which appear only once. The same sample was also studied in work on T cells of mothers and their children.

The sample taken for sequencing was blood. The origin of this receptor is a woman aged 40 to 55 in good health. This chain connects TRBV29-1 to TRBJ2-5, with unresolved D. The CDR3 loop is CSVEDCSFDPAPETQYF. The CDR3 nucleotides are TGCAGCGTTGAAGATTGCTCGTTTGACCCTGCCCCAGAGACCCAGTACTTC.